Each of the 8 T cell receptor beta chains below was sequenced from the same sample in a study of PD-1 blockade in classical Hodgkin lymphoma. Only in-frame clones appear in the TCRdb table, and some are missing; sequencing was by immunoSEQ multiplex PCR. The top ten clones hold less than 3% of a sample with some 90,000 clones, approximately 91% of them seen once. Each and every patient relapsed after autologous stem cell transplantation, and patients got differing brentuximab vedotin exposure. Source: peripheral blood mononuclear cells (PBMCs), taken before the second cycle of nivolumab. The receptors come from a human donor with classical Hodgkin lymphoma.

V usage is TRBV29-1 and J usage is TRBJ2-1, with a weak D call TRBD1 (6 bases). Trimming removed 7 bases from V and 1 base from J, with 20 bases in between. The CDR3 spans 16 residues. Germline values: CDR1 SQVTM, CDR2 ANQGSEA. The CDR3 here is CSAEGEWRRSYNEQFF. The CDR3 nucleotides are TGCAGCGCTGAGGGGGAATGGCGGAGATCCTACAATGAGCAGTTCTTC.

This chain links TRBV30 with TRBJ1-6; D unresolved. The CDR3 has 14 amino acids. With 2 bases removed from V and 4 bases from J, the gap between germline ends came to 9 bases. Germline V lookup: CDR1 GTSNPN, CDR2 SVGIG (reference sequence). CDR3 sequence (DNA): TGTGCCTGGAGTCAGGACTTGTATAATTCACCCCTCCACTTT. This gives the protein CAWSQDLYNSPLHF.

This chain joins TRBV28 and TRBJ1-1; TRBD1 might be the D (5 bases). Germline CDR1 and CDR2: MDHEN and SYDVKM. CDR3 length: 11 amino acids. V was clipped by 6 bases and J by 11 bases, with 13 bases between them. The CDR3 nucleotides are TGTGCCAGCAGCCCAGGGTTTTCGGCTTTCTTT. It encodes CASSPGFSAFF.

V gene TRBV6-5 combines with J gene TRBJ1-1; TRBD1 matches at 7 bases. Germline-derived CDR1 and CDR2 are MNHEY and SVGAGI. CDR3 length: 13 amino acids. After removal of 5 bases from V and 9 bases from J, the junction contained 9 bases not matched to a gene. CDR3 coding DNA: TGTGCCAGCAGTCTGATTTGGGACAGACAAGCTTTCTTT. This translates into CASSLIWDRQAFF.

V usage is TRBV28 and J usage is TRBJ1-2; 10 bases fit TRBD1. CDR1 and CDR2 (germline): MDHEN, SYDVKM. The J segment lost 4 bases and the V segment lost 5 bases, leaving 10 bases of the junction unmatched. The CDR3 has 16 residues. The CDR3 coding sequence is TGTGCCAGCAGTCCCCCCCGGGACAGGGGTTCCTATGGCTACACCTTC. Its translation: CASSPPRDRGSYGYTF.

The chain is built from TRBV19 and TRBJ1-1; D is uncertain. The germline gives CDR1 LNHDA, CDR2 SQIVND (reference sequence). The CDR3 is 13 residues long. V lost 3 bases and J 3 bases, leaving 8 bases between the germline ends. The DNA for the CDR3 is TGTGCCAGTAGTATGAGGAAAGACACTGAAGCTTTCTTT. It translates to CASSMRKDTEAFF.

The chain uses TRBV5-1 and TRBJ1-1, with a weak D call TRBD1 (5 bases). The V and J ends lost 5 bases and 1 base respectively, with 9 bases between them. The CDR3 consists of 13 residues. Germline CDR1 reads SGHRS; CDR2 reads YFSETQ. The CDR3 spells CASSLGGNTEAFF. As DNA, the CDR3 is TGCGCCAGCAGTCTGGGGGGGAACACTGAAGCTTTCTTT.

This chain connects TRBV19 to TRBJ1-1, with D possibly being TRBD1 (5 bases). This CDR3 has 14 residues. CDR1 is LNHDA and CDR2 is SQIVND in the germline V gene (reference sequence). Trimming removed 7 bases from V and 7 bases from J, with 19 bases in between. The CDR3 DNA is TGTGCCAGTAAAACCGGGACCCAGGGATTTGAAGCTTTCTTT. It yields the protein CASKTGTQGFEAFF. Combining the CDR3 with reference TRBV19 and TRBJ1-1 gives the whole variable domain DGGITQSPKYLFRKEGQNVTLSCEQNLNHDAMYWYRQDPGQGLRLIYYSQIVNDFQKGDIAEGYSVSREKKESFPLTVTSAQKNPTAFYLCASKTGTQGFEAFFGQGTRLTVV.